Listed below are T cell receptor beta chains from one sample, sequenced in a study of cytomegalovirus exposure and HLA in healthy donors. Profiling relied on immunoSEQ multiplex PCR, and the TCRdb table lists in-frame clones only, not all of them. This sample has around 150,000 clones, with 75% to 90% found just once. The material sequenced was PBMCs. Receptors originate from a girl under 10 years old in good health and CMV-seropositive. Both conserved end residues are part of each CDR3. The D gene is left open where the match is weak. Clone size is not always given. Where it is, it says once, few, many or a class for expanded clones.

j_call,clone_size,d_call,v_call,cdr3_aa,cdr3_nt
TRBJ1-5,-,-,TRBV27,CASSLLSNQPQHF,TGTGCCAGCAGTTTACTCAGCAATCAGCCCCAGCATTTT
TRBJ2-7,few,-,TRBV28,CASSLEVEQYF,TGTGCCAGCAGTCTGGAGGTGGAGCAGTACTTC
TRBJ1-2,-,-,TRBV18,CASSPPSHVDSYGYTF,TGTGCCAGCTCACCACCCAGTCATGTGGACAGCTATGGCTACACCTTC
TRBJ2-1,-,TRBD1,TRBV11-2,CASSSSGQPYNEQFF,TGTGCCAGCAGCTCATCGGGACAGCCCTACAATGAGCAGTTCTTC
TRBJ2-7,-,TRBD1,TRBV30,CACTRRDSYEQYF,TGTGCCTGCACGCGCCGGGACAGTTACGAGCAGTACTTC
TRBJ2-3,-,-,TRBV7-6,CASSSTDTQYF,TGTGCCAGCAGCTCAACAGATACGCAGTATTTT
TRBJ2-5,once,TRBD2,TRBV25-1,CASSDTSGSYF,TGTGCCAGCAGTGATACTAGCGGCTCGTACTTC
TRBJ2-3,-,TRBD2,TRBV30,CAWSGLWTSGRTDTQYF,TGTGCCTGGAGTGGTTTATGGACTAGCGGGCGCACAGATACGCAGTATTTT
TRBJ1-2,-,-,TRBV6-6,CASSYSSCTF,TGTGCCAGCAGTTACTCGTCTTGCACCTTC
TRBJ2-7,-,-,TRBV30,CAWSVQRGFAYF,TGTGCCTGGAGTGTACAAAGGGGTTTTGCGTACTTC
TRBJ2-3,few,TRBD2,TRBV15,CATSSGTSGRTDTQYF,TGTGCCACCAGCAGTGGGACTAGCGGGCGCACAGATACGCAGTATTTT
TRBJ1-4,-,TRBD1,TRBV9,CASSAQGTSREKLFF,TGTGCCAGCAGCGCACAGGGGACCTCAAGGGAAAAACTGTTTTTT
TRBJ1-3,-,-,TRBV6-1,CASSAGGMGASGNTIYF,TGTGCCAGCAGTGCGGGGGGGATGGGGGCCTCTGGAAACACCATATATTTT
TRBJ2-1,-,-,TRBV29-1,CSVEMGGIGRLFNNEQFF,TGCAGCGTTGAGATGGGGGGAATAGGGAGGCTATTTAATAATGAGCAGTTCTTC
TRBJ2-2,-,-,TRBV7-7,CASSVYEAGELFF,TGTGCTAGCAGCGTCTACGAGGCCGGGGAGCTGTTTTTT
TRBJ2-7,once,TRBD2,TRBV18,CASSQRLAGAYEQYF,TGTGCCAGCTCACAGAGACTAGCGGGTGCCTACGAGCAGTACTTC
TRBJ2-3,-,-,TRBV30,CAWSLSLRGTDTQYF,TGTGCCTGGAGTCTCTCCCTTCGTGGCACAGATACGCAGTATTTT
TRBJ1-2,-,TRBD1,TRBV7-9,CASSLWDRPGYTF,TGTGCCAGCAGCCTATGGGACAGACCCGGCTACACCTTC
TRBJ1-3,-,-,TRBV5-1,CASSFAHQGPPGNTIYF,TGCGCCAGCAGCTTTGCCCACCAGGGCCCTCCCGGAAACACCATATATTTT
TRBJ2-5,-,TRBD2,TRBV14,CASSPLAGNAQETQYF,TGTGCCAGCAGCCCTCTAGCGGGGAACGCCCAAGAGACCCAGTACTTC
TRBJ1-1,-,TRBD1,TRBV25-1,CASRNSEQGAEAFF,TGTGCCAGCAGGAACAGTGAACAGGGGGCTGAAGCTTTCTTT
TRBJ1-2,-,TRBD1,TRBV7-8,CASSLGQGGWGYTF,TGTGCCAGCAGCTTAGGACAGGGAGGTTGGGGCTACACCTTC
TRBJ1-3,-,TRBD1,TRBV25-1,CASSPGQGAGNTIYF,TGTGCCAGCAGCCCGGGACAGGGGGCTGGAAACACCATATATTTT
TRBJ1-2,once,TRBD1,TRBV19,CASSWDRVHYGYTF,TGTGCCAGTAGCTGGGACAGGGTCCACTATGGCTACACCTTC
TRBJ2-7,-,-,TRBV4-1,CASSQEEDSRYFSYEQYF,TGCGCCAGCAGCCAAGAAGAAGATTCGCGGTACTTCTCCTACGAGCAGTACTTC
TRBJ1-2,-,TRBD1,TRBV5-4,CASSFSRQGPYGYTF,TGTGCCAGCAGCTTTTCCCGACAGGGGCCCTATGGCTACACCTTC
TRBJ2-3,-,-,TRBV11-2,CASRRLTDTQYF,TGTGCCAGCAGGAGACTCACAGATACGCAGTATTTT
TRBJ2-7,-,TRBD1,TRBV4-1,CASSQILRGDRGHEQYF,TGCGCCAGCAGCCAAATCCTGAGAGGGGACAGGGGACACGAGCAGTACTTC
TRBJ2-7,-,-,TRBV30,CAWGEAGQQYF,TGTGCCTGGGGTGAGGCAGGACAACAGTACTTC
TRBJ2-2,-,TRBD2,TRBV2,CASSGLAGTGELFF,TGTGCCAGCAGCGGACTAGCGGGCACCGGGGAGCTGTTTTTT
TRBJ2-7,-,-,TRBV7-9,CASSLVQPEQYF,TGTGCCAGCAGCTTAGTACAGCCCGAGCAGTACTTC
TRBJ2-7,-,-,TRBV15,CATREPSWRDYEQYF,TGTGCCACCAGAGAGCCCTCCTGGAGGGACTACGAGCAGTACTTC
TRBJ2-7,-,TRBD2,TRBV15,CATSPGAGVRYEQYF,TGTGCCACCAGCCCCGGGGCGGGAGTGCGATACGAGCAGTACTTC
TRBJ1-4,-,TRBD1,TRBV5-1,CASSLNPRTPGQGDLANEKLFF,TGCGCCAGCAGTCTCAACCCCCGTACGCCGGGACAGGGGGACTTGGCTAATGAAAAACTGTTTTTT
TRBJ2-1,-,TRBD2,TRBV19,CASSIRGGSNEQFF,TGTGCCAGTAGTATTCGCGGGGGGAGCAATGAGCAGTTCTTC
TRBJ2-3,few,-,TRBV6-5,CASSSTDTQYF,TGTGCCAGCTCGAGCACAGATACGCAGTATTTT
TRBJ2-5,-,-,TRBV18,CASSPKQSETQYF,TGTGCCAGCTCACCGAAACAGTCAGAGACCCAGTACTTC
TRBJ2-1,-,TRBD2,TRBV2,CASSRTSGSKKQKQFF,TGTGCCAGCAGCAGGACTAGCGGGAGCAAAAAACAAAAGCAGTTCTTC
TRBJ2-2,-,TRBD2,TRBV2,CASSASGRVSTGELFF,TGTGCCAGCAGTGCTAGCGGGAGGGTCTCGACCGGGGAGCTGTTTTTT
TRBJ2-1,-,-,TRBV30,CAWSVLNPRDTPINEQFF,TGTGCCTGGAGTGTACTAAATCCCCGGGACACTCCGATCAATGAGCAGTTCTTC
TRBJ1-1,-,-,TRBV2,CASSDPQAGLSTVEAFF,TGTGCCAGCAGTGACCCACAGGCTGGTTTGAGCACGGTTGAAGCTTTCTTT
TRBJ2-6,-,-,TRBV29-1,CSVTGTGANVLTF,TGCAGCGTTACGGGAACTGGGGCCAACGTCCTGACTTTC
TRBJ2-5,-,-,TRBV10-1,CASREGPEETQYF,TGCGCCAGCAGAGAGGGGCCAGAAGAGACCCAGTACTTC
TRBJ1-1,-,TRBD1,TRBV7-9,CASSRRMGTEAIVAFF,TGTGCCAGCAGCCGACGAATGGGGACAGAAGCCATAGTTGCTTTCTTT